Included here is one TCR beta chain sequence, with context. The antigen is not known. This entry comes from a study of cytomegalovirus exposure and HLA in healthy donors. General study points: Later on, a genetic analysis was performed. It linked a missense variant in DCLRE1C with V- and J-gene trimming of TCR beta. Associated with cytomegalovirus, according to the listing, were about 160 TCR beta chains. A likely sequencing artifact accounted for one observed cluster of highly shared sequence variants.

The PCR employed 60 Vbeta primers together with 13 Jbeta primers. Data came from immunoSEQ multiplex PCR; TCRdb stores just in-frame clones and leaves some out. This repertoire shows roughly 200,000 clones, about four fifths found once; its top ten account for about 1.5%. With 1 base clipped from V and 5 bases from J, the junction kept 7 bases outside the gene matches. The length of the CDR3 is 15 residues. Germline V gene data show CDR1 as SGHTA and CDR2 as FQGNSA. The specimen was PBMCs. This sequence was found in a young woman in good health and CMV-seronegative. V gene TRBV7-2 combines with J gene TRBJ2-5, with 7 bases identical to TRBD2. This CDR3 reads CASSLEGLPRETQYF. The CDR3 coding sequence is TGTGCCAGCAGCTTAGAGGGACTACCCAGGGAGACCCAGTACTTC.